Here is one T cell receptor (beta chain) with its context. Original processing notes: Amplification with reference gene primers provided the estimates of nucleated cell counts. Libraries were prepared by immunoSEQ multiplex PCR; TCRdb keeps only in-frame clonotypes and omits some of them. V and J calls and clone size come straight from that table; D and trimming were deduced from the DNA. The table has roughly 250,000 clones, roughly 87% seen once. The CDR3 consists of 16 residues. The J segment lost 0 bases and the V segment lost 0 bases, leaving 2 bases of the junction unmatched. In germline, CDR1 is SGDLS, CDR2 YYNGEE. This entry belongs to a study of blood T cell repertoires in COVID-19.

The origin of this receptor is a man between 60 and 70 years old who had recovered from COVID-19. V usage is TRBV9 and J usage is TRBJ2-2; 7 nucleotides align to TRBD2. Sequences were obtained from peripheral blood. The CDR3 nucleotides read TGTGCCAGCAGCGTAGATCGGGGGGCGAACACCGGGGAGCTGTTTTTT. Its translation: CASSVDRGANTGELFF.